A selection of T cell receptor beta chains follows, all from one sample in a study of regulatory T cells in long-lasting Graves disease. Via MiXCR, TCRdb re-called the multiplex PCR reads, giving one row per CDR3 protein. The sample contains about 470,000 distinct CDR3 sequences, about 15% of which appear only once. This same sample was also part of a study on T cells in Graves' hyperthyroidism and ophthalmopathy.

This specimen was peripheral blood mononuclear cells (PBMCs), taken at new diagnosis, from a patient treated with antithyroid drugs. The receptor set was obtained from a woman younger than 45 with Graves disease. Each CDR3 is given with its conserved first and last residue. D genes are given only for firm matches. Size values are once, few and many counts, or a class for expanded clones, and some rows have none.

few	TRBV24-1	TRBJ1-2	-	CATSDLSRAGYTF	TGTGCCACCAGTGATTTATCCAGGGCTGGCTACACCTTC
few	TRBV20-1	TRBJ2-5	-	CSARRREETQYF	TGCAGTGCCCGGAGGAGGGAGGAGACCCAGTACTTC
-	TRBV6-4	TRBJ2-2	TRBD2	CASSDSPSGDTGELFF	TGTGCCAGCAGTGATTCCCCTAGCGGGGACACCGGGGAGCTGTTTTTT
many	TRBV6-5	TRBJ2-7	-	CASSYSRRSYEQYF	TGTGCCAGCAGTTACTCGAGACGTTCCTACGAGCAGTACTTC
many	TRBV27	TRBJ2-1	-	CASSLSEPRYNEQFF	TGTGCCAGCAGTTTATCGGAACCCCGATACAATGAGCAGTTCTTC
many	TRBV7-2	TRBJ1-5	-	CASSLLPGGGDQPQHF	TGTGCCAGCAGCTTATTGCCGGGAGGAGGCGATCAGCCCCAGCATTTT
many	TRBV10-2	TRBJ2-1	TRBD2	CASSDLGGSYNEQFF	TGCGCCAGCAGTGACTTGGGGGGGTCCTACAATGAGCAGTTCTTC
many	TRBV27	TRBJ2-3	TRBD2	CASSSGLRTDTQYF	TGTGCCAGCAGTTCGGGACTACGCACAGATACGCAGTATTTT
few	TRBV4-2	TRBJ1-3	-	CASSQTQYSGNTIYF	TGTGCCAGCAGCCAAACGCAGTACTCTGGAAACACCATATATTTT
many	TRBV12-3/TRBV12-4	TRBJ2-3	TRBD1	CASSDRGTDTQYF	TGTGCCAGCAGTGACAGGGGCACAGATACGCAGTATTTT
-	TRBV4-1	TRBJ2-1	TRBD2	CASSQTSGRGGNEQFF	TGCGCCAGCAGCCAGACTAGCGGGAGGGGAGGGAATGAGCAGTTCTTC
-	TRBV5-4	TRBJ2-1	TRBD2	CASSLGAGGPNEQFF	TGTGCCAGCAGCTTGGGAGCGGGAGGGCCCAATGAGCAGTTCTTC
few	TRBV18	TRBJ1-2	TRBD1	CASSPRGTGGIVGYTF	TGTGCCAGCTCACCTCGTGGGACAGGGGGGATAGTAGGCTACACCTTC
many	TRBV6-1	TRBJ1-5	-	CASRTSGKREQPQHF	TGTGCCAGCAGGACTTCAGGGAAAAGGGAACAGCCCCAGCATTTT
-	TRBV30	TRBJ2-2	-	CAWGDRWNTGELFF	TGTGCCTGGGGTGACAGGTGGAACACCGGGGAGCTGTTTTTT
-	TRBV19	TRBJ2-5	TRBD1	CASSTIDRGRRETQYF	TGTGCCAGTAGTACGATCGACAGGGGGCGGAGGGAGACCCAGTACTTC
many	TRBV11-3	TRBJ2-1	TRBD2	CASSPPGLAGGYEQFF	TGTGCCAGCAGCCCCCCGGGACTAGCGGGAGGATATGAGCAGTTCTTC
many	TRBV7-8	TRBJ2-5	-	CASSAKETQYF	TGTGCCAGCAGCGCGAAAGAGACCCAGTACTTC
many	TRBV15	TRBJ2-7	-	CATSRDEGLGVHYEQYF	TGTGCCACCAGCAGAGATGAAGGGCTAGGGGTCCACTACGAGCAGTACTTC
-	TRBV20-1	TRBJ2-1	-	CSAGGLDLYNEQFF	TGCAGTGCTGGGGGACTGGATCTCTACAATGAGCAGTTCTTC
many	TRBV12-3/TRBV12-4	TRBJ1-1	-	CASRSSGDLLNTEAFF	TGTGCCAGCAGGTCCAGCGGGGACCTTCTGAACACTGAAGCTTTCTTT
many	TRBV18	TRBJ2-5	-	CASSPPVEETQYF	TGTGCCAGCTCACCACCCGTGGAAGAGACCCAGTACTTC
many	TRBV20-1	TRBJ2-5	TRBD2	CSAREGGGTRETQYF	TGCAGTGCTAGAGAGGGGGGGGGGACTAGAGAGACCCAGTACTTC
few	TRBV30	TRBJ1-5	-	CAWSSSRVRNQPQHF	TGTGCCTGGAGTTCTAGCAGGGTTCGCAATCAGCCCCAGCATTTT
many	TRBV12-3/TRBV12-4	TRBJ1-5	-	CASRLGGNSNQPQHF	TGTGCCAGCAGGTTAGGTGGGAATAGCAATCAGCCCCAGCATTTT
few	TRBV7-6	TRBJ2-5	-	CASSLTPGEQETQYF	TGTGCCAGCAGCTTAACGCCGGGGGAACAAGAGACCCAGTACTTC
-	TRBV20-1	TRBJ2-3	TRBD2	CSARDLLAGGQDAQYF	TGCAGTGCTAGAGACCTACTAGCGGGAGGTCAAGATGCGCAGTATTTT
many	TRBV7-7	TRBJ2-2	TRBD2	CASSLVPTSGTGELFF	TGTGCTAGCAGCTTAGTGCCCACTAGCGGGACCGGGGAGCTGTTTTTT
-	TRBV12-3/TRBV12-4	TRBJ2-7	-	CASSRTAAAYEQYF	TGTGCCAGCAGCCGGACCGCAGCAGCCTACGAGCAGTACTTC
many	TRBV7-3	TRBJ2-6	TRBD1	CASSPTGGLSGANVLTF	TGTGCCAGCAGCCCTACAGGGGGCTTGTCTGGGGCCAACGTCCTGACTTTC
few	TRBV15	TRBJ2-3	-	CATSSDGVDTQYF	TGTGCCACCAGCAGTGACGGGGTAGATACGCAGTATTTT
many	TRBV5-1	TRBJ2-1	TRBD1	CASSLGTVSNEQFF	TGCGCCAGCAGCCTGGGGACAGTGAGCAATGAGCAGTTCTTC
many	TRBV30	TRBJ1-3	-	CAWTLPGAGNTIYF	TGTGCCTGGACCCTCCCAGGGGCTGGAAACACCATATATTTT
few	TRBV27	TRBJ2-7	TRBD2	CASSPTQGSGREYF	TGTGCCAGCAGCCCTACGCAAGGATCGGGGAGGGAGTACTTC
many	TRBV6-1	TRBJ1-1	-	CASRMNTEAFF	TGTGCCAGCAGAATGAACACTGAAGCTTTCTTT
many	TRBV24-1	TRBJ2-1	-	CATSDLGPTTF	TGTGCCACCAGTGATTTAGGACCCACAACATTC
-	TRBV7-9	TRBJ2-1	TRBD2	CASSHGTSGRSSGYNEQFF	TGCGCCAGCAGCCACGGGACTAGCGGGAGGAGTAGCGGTTACAATGAGCAGTTCTTC
-	TRBV7-6	TRBJ2-2	-	CASSSRQGGNTGELFF	TGTGCCAGCAGCTCCCGCCAAGGGGGGAACACCGGGGAGCTGTTTTTT
many	TRBV7-9	TRBJ2-3	-	CAVAGSTDTQYF	TGTGCCGTGGCCGGGAGCACAGATACGCAGTATTTT
many	TRBV28	TRBJ2-5	TRBD1	CASSTPRGTGKETQYF	TGTGCCAGCAGTACCCCCCGGGGGACAGGGAAAGAGACCCAGTACTTC